This T cell receptor (beta chain) derives from a study of shared clonotypes between healthy human individuals. Germline V lookup: CDR1 MNHEY, CDR2 SMNVEV (reference sequence). The CDR3 has 17 amino acids. Germline trimming cut 0 bases from V and 5 bases from J; bases unmatched to any gene: 6. TCRdb's table, derived via immunoSEQ multiplex PCR, lists solely in-frame clones and lacks some. The sample has roughly 1,800,000 clones; roughly 94% are singletons. In the naive CD8 group, cells lacked CD45RO and were positively selected for CCR7, so terminally differentiated effector memory CD45RA+ cells were left out.

Sequencing input: naive CD8+ T cells sorted from blood. The rearrangement joins TRBV27 to TRBJ1-4, with 10 bases that match TRBD1. The sequence was collected from a man aged 18 to 29 in good health. The chain's CDR3 is CASSLSMGTGENEKLFF. CDR3 sequence (DNA): TGTGCCAGCAGTTTATCGATGGGGACAGGGGAGAATGAAAAACTGTTTTTT.